This TCR beta chain was observed in a study of OX40 agonist ivuxolimab in advanced cancers. Study summary: Prior anti-PD-1, anti-PD-L1 or anti-CTLA-4 therapy did not bar entry, and 40% had some. Study-level results: Average numbers of expanded clones were greater in CD8+ T cells than in CD4+. Blood T cells, both CD4+ and CD8+, expanded clonally by week 6 at 0.1 to 3.0 mg/kg.

Concerning this clone itself: The target antigen is unknown.

Germline values: CDR1 LGHNA, CDR2 YNFKEQ. CDR3 length: 19 residues. Trimming cost V 0 bases and J 0 bases, with 20 bases left between them. Profiled with immunoSEQ multiplex PCR; TCRdb holds only in-frame clones, not every one. This repertoire shows around 57,000 clones, 86% found once; its top ten account for about 1.2%. Sequences were derived from CD4+ or CD8+ T cells sorted from blood, sampled in a trial of the OX40 agonist ivuxolimab. The V gene is TRBV4-2, the J gene TRBJ1-1, with D possibly being TRBD1 (6 bases). This TCR was recovered from an adult with an advanced solid tumor such as melanoma, head and neck, liver or kidney cancer. This chain's CDR3 is CASSQEGIRTGTMNTEAFF. The DNA of the CDR3 is TGTGCCAGCAGCCAAGAGGGGATCCGGACCGGGACAATGAACACTGAAGCTTTCTTT.